A selection of T cell receptor beta chains follows, all from one sample in a study of response to subunit inactivated influenza vaccine. TCRdb re-called the RT-PCR reads through MiXCR, storing one row per CDR3 protein. The sample has roughly 500,000 distinct CDR3 sequences; under 30% are singletons. These records were also assigned to another study, of T cells expressing NK-cell markers.

Sequenced here: CD4+ T cells sorted from PBMCs, sampled 12 days after vaccination. The source of these receptors is a man in his forties or fifties who received an inactivated influenza vaccine. Each CDR3 is given with its conserved first and last residue. Fields, in order: D gene, clone size, J gene, V gene, CDR3 DNA, CDR3 protein. A D gene is named only where the DNA matches it firmly. Expanded clones are given a class, and other clones once, few, many or no size at all.

D: NA
size: few
J: TRBJ2-5
V: TRBV28
DNA: TGTGCCAGCAGTTTAGCGGGGAGGCCAGAGACCCAGTACTTC
CDR3: CASSLAGRPETQYF

D: NA
size: NA
J: TRBJ1-4
V: TRBV4-1
DNA: TGCGCCAGCAGCTTCGACGGTGCAACTAATGAAAAACTGTTTTTT
CDR3: CASSFDGATNEKLFF

D: NA
size: NA
J: TRBJ2-3
V: TRBV14
DNA: TGTGCCAGCGGCCTATGGGGGAGGTCCACAGATACGCAGTATTTT
CDR3: CASGLWGRSTDTQYF

D: NA
size: NA
J: TRBJ1-2
V: TRBV28
DNA: TGTGCCAGCAGTTTAACGGGGAATTACTATGGCTACACCTTC
CDR3: CASSLTGNYYGYTF

D: TRBD2
size: few
J: TRBJ2-3
V: TRBV20-1
DNA: TGCAGTGCTAGAGAGACGGGAGGGCTGGGTACGCAGTATTTT
CDR3: CSARETGGLGTQYF

D: NA
size: NA
J: TRBJ2-2
V: TRBV12-3/TRBV12-4
DNA: TGTGCCAGCAGGGAAAATCCCGGTGTAATCGGGGAGCTGTTTTTT
CDR3: CASRENPGVIGELFF

D: NA
size: many
J: TRBJ2-5
V: TRBV5-1
DNA: TGCGCCAGCAGCTTGGAGGCCAGCGAGACCCAGTACTTC
CDR3: CASSLEASETQYF

D: TRBD1
size: NA
J: TRBJ1-6
V: TRBV6-1
DNA: TGTGCCAGCAGATGGGGGACAGGCAATAATTCACCCCTCCACTTT
CDR3: CASRWGTGNNSPLHF

D: TRBD2
size: NA
J: TRBJ2-3
V: TRBV20-1
DNA: TGCAGTGCTAGAAAGCGGGAGCTAACAAGCACAGATACGCAGTATTTT
CDR3: CSARKRELTSTDTQYF

D: NA
size: NA
J: TRBJ1-1
V: TRBV3-1
DNA: TGTGCCAGCAGCCGACAGGACATGAACACTGAAGCTTTCTTT
CDR3: CASSRQDMNTEAFF

D: NA
size: few
J: TRBJ1-4
V: TRBV15
DNA: TGTGCCACCAGCAGAGGCCAAGGGTTTTTGGAAAAACTGTTTTTT
CDR3: CATSRGQGFLEKLFF

D: NA
size: NA
J: TRBJ1-4
V: TRBV5-6
DNA: TGTGCCAGCAGCTTGGGTAGTGAAGAAAAACTGTTTTTT
CDR3: CASSLGSEEKLFF

D: NA
size: few
J: TRBJ2-3
V: TRBV20-1
DNA: TGCAGTGCTCCGAATAGCGGCAAAGCGACAGATACGCAGTATTTT
CDR3: CSAPNSGKATDTQYF

D: TRBD2
size: few
J: TRBJ2-3
V: TRBV7-6
DNA: TGTGCCAGCAGCTTAGTCAGCGGGAGGGTCTCCGGCACAGATACGCAGTATTTT
CDR3: CASSLVSGRVSGTDTQYF

D: NA
size: NA
J: TRBJ2-1
V: TRBV10-3
DNA: TGTGCCATCGGGTCCTGGTACAATGAGCAGTTCTTC
CDR3: CAIGSWYNEQFF

D: TRBD2
size: few
J: TRBJ2-3
V: TRBV28
DNA: TGTGCCAGCAAGGCGGGAGGGCCCTTTACATACACAGATACGCAGTATTTT
CDR3: CASKAGGPFTYTDTQYF

D: NA
size: NA
J: TRBJ2-3
V: TRBV2
DNA: TGTGCCAGCAGTGCCTATATCGATACGCAGTATTTT
CDR3: CASSAYIDTQYF

D: NA
size: few
J: TRBJ1-6
V: TRBV27
DNA: TGTGCCAGCAGTTTATCGGAGGGGCTGGGGTCACCCCTCCACTTT
CDR3: CASSLSEGLGSPLHF

D: NA
size: NA
J: TRBJ1-6
V: TRBV12-3/TRBV12-4
DNA: TGTGCCAGCAGTTTAGATGGAAAGTGGTCACCCCTCCACTTT
CDR3: CASSLDGKWSPLHF

D: TRBD2
size: NA
J: TRBJ2-5
V: TRBV20-1
DNA: TGCAGTGCTCCATATGCGGGGGTTCAAGAGACCCAGTACTTC
CDR3: CSAPYAGVQETQYF

D: NA
size: NA
J: TRBJ2-7
V: TRBV20-1
DNA: TGCAGTGCGGCCCGCAGGGGAAAGAACGAGCAGTACTTC
CDR3: CSAARRGKNEQYF

D: NA
size: few
J: TRBJ1-5
V: TRBV6-2/TRBV6-3
DNA: TGTGCCAGCAGTTACTCGAGGGGGAATGGTCAGCCCCAGCATTTT
CDR3: CASSYSRGNGQPQHF

D: TRBD2
size: NA
J: TRBJ2-2
V: TRBV6-1
DNA: TGTGCCAGCAGTGGGACTAGCGGGAGCCCCGGGGAGCTGTTTTTT
CDR3: CASSGTSGSPGELFF

D: NA
size: NA
J: TRBJ2-1
V: TRBV19
DNA: TGTGCCAGTAGTAATGCAAACTACAATGAGCAGTTCTTC
CDR3: CASSNANYNEQFF

D: NA
size: few
J: TRBJ2-7
V: TRBV12-3/TRBV12-4
DNA: TGTGCCAGCAGTTCTCGGGACAACTCCTACGAGCAGTACTTC
CDR3: CASSSRDNSYEQYF

D: NA
size: few
J: TRBJ2-1
V: TRBV6-1
DNA: TGTGCCAGCAGTGGTACTGGGGTGGGGGCCTACAATGAGCAGTTCTTC
CDR3: CASSGTGVGAYNEQFF

D: NA
size: NA
J: TRBJ1-5
V: TRBV7-2
DNA: TGTGCCAGCAGCTTATTTCCGAGGACAGTAAGCAATCAGCCCCAGCATTTT
CDR3: CASSLFPRTVSNQPQHF

D: NA
size: NA
J: TRBJ2-7
V: TRBV11-2
DNA: TGTGCCAGCAGCTTTACACAGACAGTCTCCTACGAGCAGTACTTC
CDR3: CASSFTQTVSYEQYF

D: TRBD1
size: NA
J: TRBJ1-6
V: TRBV5-4
DNA: TGTGCCAGCAGCTTACAGGGGGTGATGTCACCCCTCCACTTT
CDR3: CASSLQGVMSPLHF

D: NA
size: NA
J: TRBJ1-4
V: TRBV7-9
DNA: TGTGCCAGCAGCTCCCGGCTTTCAACTAATGAAAAACTGTTTTTT
CDR3: CASSSRLSTNEKLFF

D: NA
size: NA
J: TRBJ2-7
V: TRBV12-3/TRBV12-4
DNA: TGTGCCAGCAGGAGCGGACAGTCCGGTCTAAACTACGAGCAGTACTTC
CDR3: CASRSGQSGLNYEQYF

D: NA
size: few
J: TRBJ1-5
V: TRBV6-1
DNA: TGTGCCAGCAGTACCGGGACCCAGACCAATCAGCCCCAGCATTTT
CDR3: CASSTGTQTNQPQHF

D: NA
size: few
J: TRBJ1-6
V: TRBV9
DNA: TGTGCCAGCAGCGTCGAAAAGGAGTATAATTCACCCCTCCACTTT
CDR3: CASSVEKEYNSPLHF

D: NA
size: NA
J: TRBJ2-7
V: TRBV6-1
DNA: TGTGCCAGCAGAGACCGGGCACCTCCCCAATACGAGCAGTACTTC
CDR3: CASRDRAPPQYEQYF

D: TRBD1
size: few
J: TRBJ1-6
V: TRBV28
DNA: TGTGCCAGCAGTTTACCCAGGGGGCGCGGTAATTCACCCCTCCACTTT
CDR3: CASSLPRGRGNSPLHF

D: TRBD1
size: NA
J: TRBJ1-6
V: TRBV28
DNA: TGTGCCACCCGGACAGGAGGGAGTTCACCCCTCCACTTT
CDR3: CATRTGGSSPLHF

D: NA
size: NA
J: TRBJ1-1
V: TRBV12-3/TRBV12-4
DNA: TGTGCCAGCAGTTCGTCGGGCGGGAACACTGAAGCTTTCTTT
CDR3: CASSSSGGNTEAFF

D: NA
size: NA
J: TRBJ2-2
V: TRBV6-2/TRBV6-3
DNA: TGTGCCAGCAGTTACTCCCTCACCGCTACCCCTATGAACACCGGGGAGCTGTTTTTT
CDR3: CASSYSLTATPMNTGELFF

D: NA
size: few
J: TRBJ2-1
V: TRBV10-3
DNA: TGTGCCATCAGTGCCGGAGATGAGCAGTTCTTC
CDR3: CAISAGDEQFF

D: TRBD2
size: NA
J: TRBJ2-3
V: TRBV11-2
DNA: TGTGCCAGCAGCTTCGGGACTAGCGGGAGTCCCAGTAGGGCTAGCACAGATACGCAGTATTTT
CDR3: CASSFGTSGSPSRASTDTQYF

D: NA
size: few
J: TRBJ2-2
V: TRBV3-1
DNA: TGTGCCAGCAGCCAGCCCCCCGGGGAGCTGTTTTTT
CDR3: CASSQPPGELFF

D: NA
size: NA
J: TRBJ2-6
V: TRBV4-3
DNA: TGCGCCAGCAGCCAAGCGTTTTATCGCAGGGGAAGATCTGGGGCCAACGTCCTGACTTTC
CDR3: CASSQAFYRRGRSGANVLTF

D: TRBD1
size: few
J: TRBJ2-7
V: TRBV28
DNA: TGTGCCAGCAGGCGACAGGGAATCACCTACGAGCAGTACTTC
CDR3: CASRRQGITYEQYF

D: TRBD1
size: few
J: TRBJ1-1
V: TRBV27
DNA: TGTGCCAGCAGTTTATATGGGACAGGGAGTACTGAAGCTTTCTTT
CDR3: CASSLYGTGSTEAFF

D: NA
size: many
J: TRBJ2-2
V: TRBV12-3/TRBV12-4
DNA: TGTGCCAGCAGTTTGAACAGGAACACCGGGGAGCTGTTTTTT
CDR3: CASSLNRNTGELFF

D: TRBD2
size: NA
J: TRBJ2-1
V: TRBV5-1
DNA: TGCGCCAGCAGCTTGGAAGCGGGGAGCTCCTACAATGAGCAGTTCTTC
CDR3: CASSLEAGSSYNEQFF

D: TRBD2
size: few
J: TRBJ2-7
V: TRBV4-2
DNA: TGTGCCAGCAGCTATGGACTAGCGGGGGGTTTACGCTCCTACGAGCAGTACTTC
CDR3: CASSYGLAGGLRSYEQYF

D: TRBD2
size: NA
J: TRBJ2-4
V: TRBV18
DNA: TGTGCCAGCTCAGGAGCGGGGCACCTCAAAAACATTCAGTACTTC
CDR3: CASSGAGHLKNIQYF

D: NA
size: NA
J: TRBJ1-1
V: TRBV7-8
DNA: TGTGCCAGCAGCTTAGCCTATCAGAGACCGCTAATGAACACTGAAGCTTTCTTT
CDR3: CASSLAYQRPLMNTEAFF

D: TRBD1
size: many
J: TRBJ2-7
V: TRBV7-8
DNA: TGTGCCAGCAGCTTGGACAGGCCCTACGAGCAGTACTTC
CDR3: CASSLDRPYEQYF

D: NA
size: few
J: TRBJ2-2
V: TRBV6-5
DNA: TGTGCCAGCAGTATTTGGACCGGGGAGCTGTTTTTT
CDR3: CASSIWTGELFF

D: NA
size: many
J: TRBJ2-5
V: TRBV12-3/TRBV12-4
DNA: TGTGCCAGCAGTTTATGGGTGCAAGAGACCCAGTACTTC
CDR3: CASSLWVQETQYF

D: TRBD2
size: few
J: TRBJ2-1
V: TRBV20-1
DNA: TGCAGTGCAACTCTAGCGGGGTCCTACAATGAGCAGTTCTTC
CDR3: CSATLAGSYNEQFF

D: NA
size: few
J: TRBJ1-5
V: TRBV6-5
DNA: TGTGCCAGCAGTTACATGTCCACCAGAAGCAATCAGCCCCAGCATTTT
CDR3: CASSYMSTRSNQPQHF

D: NA
size: NA
J: TRBJ2-5
V: TRBV4-3
DNA: TGCGCCAGCAGCCAAGATAACAGGGTGTCGGAGACCCAGTACTTC
CDR3: CASSQDNRVSETQYF